Included here is one TCR beta chain sequence, with context. Its antigen is unidentified. This sample was included in a study of cytomegalovirus exposure and HLA in healthy donors. Background on the study: Prior work identified 117 million unique TCR beta sequences in 150 million to 200 million T cells.

The PCR ran on 60 Vbeta and 13 Jbeta primers. The protocol was immunoSEQ multiplex PCR, while the TCRdb copy is restricted to in-frame clones and leaves out a portion. The table lists around 78,000 clones, roughly 72% of them singletons, with over 8.5% in the top ten. Study results and limitations: In a later analysis, DRB1 alleles had the most associated TCRs; HLA-C alleles the fewest. The number of N-insertions in an Asian-associated ancestry cluster was reportedly below the roughly 620-donor mean in a later analysis. Reportedly, HLA-A and HLA-B alleles of most subjects were accurately predicted from TCR beta.

CDR3 length equals 16 residues. J lost 0 bases, V lost 4 bases, and 9 bases had no gene match. Germline CDR1 and CDR2: SQVTM and ANQGSEA. The sequence derives from a woman aged 40 to 50 in good health and CMV-seropositive. The material sequenced was PBMCs. This sequence joins TRBV29-1 and TRBJ2-1, with 7 positions matching TRBD2. For the CDR3, the DNA is TGCAGCGTTGCCCGACTAGCCATGAACTCCTACAATGAGCAGTTCTTC. As protein: CSVARLAMNSYNEQFF.